The source of this T cell receptor beta chain is a study of persistence of HIV-infected CD4 T cells. General study results and limits: The rare CMV-responding cells with HIV-1 proviruses were not separately TCR-sequenced. Within sorted populations, more oligoclonal TCRs accompanied more oligoclonal proviruses.

The immunoSEQ assay was version 4, run in survey mode. The assay was immunoSEQ multiplex PCR, and TCRdb's table has in-frame clones only and misses some. The data contain tens of thousands of clones, 70% of them singletons. Notes on this clone: Its target is not known.

An overlapping HIV-1 Gag peptide pool stimulated these cells at roughly 0.97 ug/peptide/mL. Sorting selected CD4+ T cells upregulating both CD40 ligand and CD69. Inclusion required CMV-positive serology and CD4+ counts above 400 cells/uL. Before stimulation, PBMCs underwent CD8+ T cell depletion. The clonotype comes from an adult man with HIV who was CMV-seropositive. The material sequenced was CD4+ T cells sorted from PBMCs after roughly 18-hour stimulation, taken from a patient who received antiretroviral therapy.

Here the CDR3 reads CASRPLKGSGGGSYNEQFF. In nucleotides, the CDR3 is TGTGCCAGCAGGCCCCTTAAAGGGAGCGGGGGGGGCTCCTACAATGAGCAGTTCTTC. The gene calls are TRBV28 and TRBJ2-1; TRBD2 aligns across 10 bases. The ends lost 6 bases at V and 0 bases at J; junction bases unmatched: 14. The germline CDR1 and CDR2 sequences are MDHEN and SYDVKM. This CDR3 has 19 amino acids.